The clone carrying this TCR beta chain was detected ten times or more. Its antigen is unidentified. The data derive from a study of neurological immune-mediated disorders. Regarding the study as a whole: Multiple sclerosis, the disease with the least TCR clonal expansion, fell below healthy controls, whereas HTLV-1-associated myelopathy showed the most. With the multiple sclerosis repertoire cluster, none of the clinical or MRI features showed an association.

PBMCs numbering 2 million and stored at -80 C yielded the unsorted libraries. Synthesis of cDNA was carried out by template-switch 5'RACE. The reaction used 10-nucleotide random UMIs. TCRdb independently ran MiXCR on the 5' RACE reads; one entry per CDR3 protein. The profile covers 100,000 or so distinct CDR3 sequences, with 3.5% appearing a single time and approximately 5.9% taken by the ten largest. V gave up 0 bases and J gave up 5 bases, with 11 bases separating them. Germline CDR1 ENHRY, CDR2 SYGVKD. CDR3 length: 14 residues. The TCR originated in a woman between 18 and 30 years old with multiple sclerosis. The sequencing sample was made of PBMCs. The J gene is TRBJ2-7, the V gene TRBV10-3, with D possibly TRBD1 on 6 matching bases. The CDR3 coding sequence is TGTGCCATCAGTGAGTCGCAGGGGAACGACGAGCAGTACTTC. It is translated as CAISESQGNDEQYF.